One and the same sample provided the 15 T cell receptor beta chains below, sequenced in a study of cytomegalovirus exposure and HLA in healthy donors. Researchers ran the PCR with 60 Vbeta and 13 Jbeta primers. Sequencing used immunoSEQ multiplex PCR; TCRdb keeps in-frame clones, though not all of them. This sample has under 200,000 clones, with around 82% found just once. Sequencing was carried out using PBMCs. These receptors all come from a male donor in good health and CMV-seronegative.

This clone was counted a few times. CDR3 sequence reads: CAWSVLHSGTGNSPLHF. The CDR3 nucleotides are TGTGCCTGGAGTGTACTCCATTCCGGGACAGGGAATTCACCCCTCCACTTT. V is TRBV30 and J is TRBJ1-6, with 9 bases lining up with TRBD1. CDR1 and CDR2 (germline): GTSNPN, SVGIG (reference sequence). The CDR3 sequence is 17 residues long. The ends lost 0 bases at V and 7 bases at J; junction bases unmatched: 10.

The chain couples TRBV28 to TRBJ2-3; 8 nucleotides align to TRBD1. The germline V gene encodes CDR1 MDHEN and CDR2 SYDVKM. This CDR3 has 13 residues. Germline trimming cut 6 bases from V and 2 bases from J; bases unmatched to any gene: 1. CDR3 protein: CASRTGATDTQYF. CDR3 coding DNA: TGTGCCAGCAGGACAGGGGCCACAGATACGCAGTATTTT. Drawing the rest from reference TRBV28 and TRBJ2-3, the complete variable domain is DVKVTQSSRYLVKRTGEKVFLECVQDMDHENMFWYRQDPGLGLRLIYFSYDVKMKEKGDIPEGYSVSREKKERFSLILESASTNQTSMYLCASRTGATDTQYFGPGTRLTVL.

The CDR3 reads CASSPPGQFGTGELFF. CDR3 nucleotide sequence: TGTGCCAGCTCACCCCCGGGACAGTTCGGCACCGGGGAGCTGTTTTTT. The chain is built from TRBV18 and TRBJ2-2; 7 nucleotides line up with TRBD1. In germline, CDR1 is KGHSH, CDR2 LQKENI. CDR3 size: 16 residues. Trimming at V came to 3 bases and at J to 4 bases, leaving 8 bases not matched to a gene. The full variable domain, completed using reference TRBV18 and TRBJ2-2, is NAGVMQNPRHLVRRRGQEARLRCSPMKGHSHVYWYRQLPEEGLKFMVYLQKENIIDESGMPKERFSAEFPKEGPSILRIQQVVRGDSAAYFCASSPPGQFGTGELFFGEGSRLTVL.

The J gene is TRBJ2-1, the V gene TRBV27, with a possible D match to TRBD1 (6 bases). Per the germline V gene, CDR1 is MNHEY and CDR2 is SMNVEV (reference sequence). CDR3 length: 15 amino acids. Trimming took off 2 bases at V and 3 bases at J, with 11 bases between the two ends. The CDR3 sequence: CASSLRPTGYNEQFF. The CDR3 coding sequence is TGTGCCAGCAGTTTACGACCGACAGGCTACAATGAGCAGTTCTTC.

The V and J genes are TRBV9 and TRBJ1-4; possible D gene TRBD1, 6 bases. The germline CDR1 and CDR2 sequences are SGDLS and YYNGEE. The CDR3 sequence is 14 residues long. V was pared by 7 bases and J by 1 base, with 11 bases between. The CDR3 sequence is CASATGLTNEKLFF. In DNA, the CDR3 is TGTGCCAGCGCGACAGGTCTAACTAATGAAAAACTGTTTTTT.

This clone was found a few times. J is TRBJ2-7 and V is TRBV5-1, with 7 bases matching TRBD1. Germline V gene lookup returns CDR1 SGHRS and CDR2 YFSETQ. The CDR3 totals 14 residues. J was trimmed by 0 bases and V by 4 bases; bases with no gene match: 4. CDR3: CASSRDSNSYEQYF. In DNA, the CDR3 is TGCGCCAGCAGCCGGGACAGCAACTCCTACGAGCAGTACTTC.

The chain joins TRBV5-1 to TRBJ2-1, with TRBD2 matching 10 bases. The CDR3 sequence is 19 residues long. After removal of 4 bases from V and 0 bases from J, the junction contained 13 bases not matched to a gene. Per germline, CDR1 SGHRS and CDR2 YFSETQ. As DNA, the CDR3 is TGCGCCAGCAGCCCGTGGGGTAGCGGGGGGCAAAGCTCCTACAATGAGCAGTTCTTC. Protein sequence: CASSPWGSGGQSSYNEQFF.

The chain carries TRBV11-3 and TRBJ2-2; 8 bases fit TRBD2. The CDR3 has 15 residues. Germline CDR1 is SGHNT and CDR2 is YENEEA. Losses at the gene ends were 5 bases for V and 2 bases for J; bases not matched to a gene: 4. The CDR3 spells CASSGSGKNTGELFF. CDR3 nucleotide sequence: TGTGCCAGCAGCGGTAGCGGGAAAAACACCGGGGAGCTGTTTTTT.

The chain is built from TRBV7-9 and TRBJ2-5; the D gene is possibly TRBD1 (6 bases). The CDR3 length is 18 residues. Germline CDR1 is SEHNR and CDR2 is FQNEAQ (reference sequence). Trimming cost V 3 bases and J 0 bases, with 20 bases left between them. CDR3 in amino acids: CASSLKQGTYLDQETQYF. As DNA, the CDR3 is TGTGCCAGCAGCTTGAAGCAAGGGACATACCTCGACCAAGAGACCCAGTACTTC. The complete variable domain, with remaining parts taken from reference TRBV7-9 and TRBJ2-5, reads DTGVSQNPRHKITKRGQNVTFRCDPISEHNRLYWYRQTLGQGPEFLTYFQNEAQLEKSRLLSDRFSAERPKGSFSTLEIQRTEQGDSAMYLCASSLKQGTYLDQETQYFGPGTRLLVL.

This clone appeared a few times. J is TRBJ2-7 and V is TRBV14; D unclear. The CDR3 contains 12 residues. V gave up 0 bases and J gave up 6 bases, with 6 bases separating them. Per germline, CDR1 SGHDN and CDR2 FVKESK. CDR3 amino acids: CASSQDHGEQYF. DNA for the CDR3: TGTGCCAGCAGCCAAGATCACGGCGAGCAGTACTTC.

This clone came up once. This chain connects TRBV7-8 to TRBJ2-1, with 9 bases lining up with TRBD2. The length of the CDR3 is 16 residues. J lost 4 bases, V lost 0 bases, and 4 bases had no gene match. From germline, CDR1 is SGHVS and CDR2 FQNEAQ. DNA for the CDR3: TGTGCCAGCAGCTTAGCGGGACTAGCAGAGTACAATGAGCAGTTCTTC. Protein sequence: CASSLAGLAEYNEQFF.

This clone showed up just a few times. CDR3 sequence reads: CASSMARANTEAFF. The DNA of the CDR3 is TGTGCCAGTAGTATGGCCAGGGCTAACACTGAAGCTTTCTTT. V usage is TRBV19 and J usage is TRBJ1-1; perhaps TRBD1 as D (5 bases). V shed 3 bases and J shed 2 bases, with 10 bases lying between them. This CDR3 has 14 amino acids. Germline V lookup: CDR1 LNHDA, CDR2 SQIVND (reference sequence).

This chain joins TRBV5-1 and TRBJ1-5, with 7 bases matching TRBD1. The germline V gene encodes CDR1 SGHRS and CDR2 YFSETQ. There are 16 residues in the CDR3. J was trimmed by 5 bases and V by 0 bases; bases with no gene match: 8. CDR3 loop: CASSLGPGQPDQPQHF. As DNA, the CDR3 is TGCGCCAGCAGCTTGGGTCCGGGACAGCCGGATCAGCCCCAGCATTTT.

This clone was recorded a few times. The J gene is TRBJ2-6, the V gene TRBV19, with D possibly TRBD1 on 6 matching bases. CDR3 length: 15 amino acids. Germline values: CDR1 LNHDA, CDR2 SQIVND (reference sequence). With 4 bases removed from V and 3 bases from J, the gap between germline ends came to 10 bases. The chain's CDR3 is CASSTQGYGANVLTF. Written as DNA, the CDR3 is TGTGCCAGTAGTACGCAGGGGTATGGGGCCAACGTCCTGACTTTC.

The chain combines TRBV10-1 with TRBJ1-2; D is perhaps TRBD1 (6 bases). The V end was cut by 6 bases, the J end by 8 bases, with 13 bases between. Germline assignment: CDR1 WNHNN and CDR2 SYGVQD (reference sequence). This CDR3 is built from 12 residues. The CDR3 protein is CASRWDIRGYTF. CDR3 sequence (DNA): TGCGCCAGCAGATGGGACATACGGGGCTACACCTTC.